This TCR beta chain was identified during a study of blood T cell repertoires in COVID-19 (dated by TCRdb to the early 2020s). With respect to the entire study: Samples from collaborators originated in the United States, Italy and Spain and spanned both the acute and convalescent phases of COVID-19. The samples were drawn from the first 160 participants of the ongoing ImmuneRACE study and from 950 to 1,500 subjects provided by 6 global collaborators. The sample metadata nearly always contained a de-identified subject ID, COVID-19 status, age in years and sex. Deeply sampled blood TCRbeta repertoires from subjects exposed to, actively infected with, or recovered from COVID-19 were included in the dataset. The repertoires were released in a freely available public database intended as a resource for research on the immune response to SARS-CoV-2. The material from the prospective study consisted of cDNA or gDNA derived from T cells, B-cell-depleted T cells, or PBMCs. Where available, HLA class I and class II types were obtained from metadata supplied by the sample provider rather than from assay-based typing.

The immunoSEQ Assay, a bias-controlled multiplex PCR, was used to amplify TCRbeta CDR3 regions from genomic DNA. From the authors' description of their analysis: The number of nucleated cells in each sample was estimated by amplification of reference gene primers within the assay. Sequence reads were collapsed and filtered to measure the absolute abundance of every unique TCRbeta CDR3 rearrangement. Productive Simpson clonality was computed per sample as the square root of Simpson's diversity index over productive rearrangements. Sourced from immuneACCESS, this table was stored by TCRdb with only in-frame sequences that have V and J called. A share of the clones is absent; for the studies checked, an unresolved V gene accounts for under half, and the remainder has no known explanation. The DNA gave D and trimming, while V, J and clone size come from that table. This sample lists about 99,000 clones; 85% to 90% were detected once. Clones ranked in the top ten supply approximately 3.7% of the sample.

Collaborating institutions collected whole blood in K2EDTA tubes following their own protocols. Collaborator samples were shipped for TCRbeta analysis as frozen whole blood, isolated PBMCs, or DNA extracted from either sample type. The germline V end is reduced by 8 bases and the J end by 4 bases; junction bases left unmatched: 10. There are 15 amino acids in the CDR3, from cysteine to phenylalanine inclusive. Only the CDR3 region is kept as DNA, spanning 45 bases read in frame from base 1. According to the germline V gene, CDR1 reads MNHEY and CDR2 reads SVGAGI. Broad study findings and their caveats: The quantity of clinical and demographic metadata differed by source and by participant and was supplied without curation.

Comments on this clone: What this receptor recognizes is not known. No much larger clone exists at a distance of one base, and base qualities are not known.

The receptor was isolated from a human donor in a cohort sampled during active COVID-19. The rearrangement joined TRBV6-5 to TRBJ1-1, and TRBD1 matches 10 of the central bases. The sequenced material came from peripheral blood. The nucleotides read TGTGCCAGCCGACCCGACAGGGGGCATGTCACTGAAGCTTTCTTT. The encoded protein is CASRPDRGHVTEAFF.